Included here is one T cell receptor (beta chain) sequence, with context. Its specificity is not known. Both 60 Vbeta primers and 13 Jbeta primers went into the PCR. Using immunoSEQ multiplex PCR, the repertoire was profiled, and TCRdb retains in-frame clones only, with some absent. The sample has 110,000 or so clones; about 83% are singletons. Healthy donors of bone marrow made up the group. V shed 5 bases and J 3 bases; nucleotides not matched to a gene: 4. CDR1 is LNHDA, CDR2 SQIVND, per germline (reference sequence). This CDR3 is built from 16 residues. The sample originates from a study of cytomegalovirus exposure and HLA in healthy donors. Study-wide results and limits: TCR beta chain V- and J-gene trimming was linked, in a later analysis, to a missense variant in DCLRE1C. Beyond CMV serostatus, there was no information to go on about immune exposure. For presence/absence analyses, sequencing depth was assumed to be roughly uniform across donors.

This chain connects TRBV19 to TRBJ2-1, with TRBD2 identical over 13 bases. The sequenced sample was PBMCs. The receptor comes from a man aged 18 to 29 in good health and CMV-seronegative. The CDR3 here is CASSRRTSGSYNEQFF. CDR3 bases: TGTGCCAGTAGTCGACGGACTAGCGGGAGCTACAATGAGCAGTTCTTC. Full variable domain (rest looked up from reference TRBV19 and TRBJ2-1): DGGITQSPKYLFRKEGQNVTLSCEQNLNHDAMYWYRQDPGQGLRLIYYSQIVNDFQKGDIAEGYSVSREKKESFPLTVTSAQKNPTAFYLCASSRRTSGSYNEQFFGPGTRLTVL.